This entry lists 15 T cell receptor beta chains sequenced from one sample in a study of control samples from healthy donors and cancer patients. The method was immunoSEQ multiplex PCR; TCRdb's version includes in-frame clones alone and lacks a portion of them. The repertoire holds some 150,000 clones, 91% seen once, with less than 1.6% in the top ten. The sample consisted of blood. These TCRs come from a woman aged 25 to 39 in good health.

This chain joins TRBV2 and TRBJ2-7, with D tentatively TRBD1 (5 bases). This CDR3 comprises 13 residues. Trimming cost V 4 bases and J 2 bases, with 9 bases left between them. Germline CDR1 reads SNHLY; CDR2 reads FYNNEI. DNA for the CDR3: TGTGCCAGCAGTGTGAGACAGACCTACGAGCAGTACTTC. Amino acids: CASSVRQTYEQYF.

The V and J genes are TRBV24-1 and TRBJ1-5; no clear D gene. Trimming shortened V by 4 bases and J by 4 bases, and 4 bases separated the two germline ends. This CDR3 region has 12 residues. Germline V gene sequence: CDR1 KGHDR, CDR2 SFDVKD. The CDR3: CATSDYNQPQHF. CDR3 nucleotides: TGTGCCACCAGTGACTATAATCAGCCCCAGCATTTT.

This chain links TRBV13 with TRBJ2-7; D not certain. The CDR3 is 13 amino acids. V was clipped by 0 bases and J by 2 bases, with 5 bases between them. CDR1 and CDR2 (germline): PRHDT, FYEKMQ (reference sequence). Here the CDR3 DNA reads TGTGCCAGCAGCTTAGGGGGTACCTACGAGCAGTACTTC. Translating it yields CASSLGGTYEQYF.

The rearrangement joins TRBV3-1 (or the pseudogene TRBV3-2) to TRBJ1-2; 10 nucleotides agree with TRBD1. CDR3 length equals 14 residues. V was clipped by 4 bases and J by 4 bases; unmatched bases: 3. Germline CDR1 reads LGHDT; CDR2 reads YNNKEL (reference sequence). The CDR3 sequence: CASSLRTGGYGYTF. CDR3 nucleotides: TGTGCCAGCAGCCTCCGGACAGGGGGCTATGGCTACACCTTC.

This chain connects TRBV6-5 to TRBJ2-7, with 8 bases identical to TRBD1. The CDR3 is 13 amino acids. The V gene's germline CDR1 is MNHEY and CDR2 SVGAGI. J gave up 7 bases and V 2 bases, and 4 bases lay outside the gene matches. The CDR3 nucleotides read TGTGCCAGCAGTTACGAACAGGGGGGAGAGCAGTACTTC. It is translated as CASSYEQGGEQYF.

This clone was found once. The chain uses TRBV6-2 or TRBV6-3 and TRBJ2-6; TRBD2 is a possible D gene (6 bases). CDR1 and CDR2 (germline): MNHEY, SVGEGT. This CDR3 has 15 amino acids. The germline V and J ends were trimmed by 3 bases and 4 bases, with 10 bases remaining between them. DNA of the CDR3: TGTGCCAGCAGTTATACGGGGGAAGGGGCCAACGTCCTGACTTTC. It specifies CASSYTGEGANVLTF.

The chain uses TRBV5-1 and TRBJ1-3; 9 bases match TRBD1. Germline-derived CDR1 and CDR2 are SGHRS and YFSETQ. The CDR3 contains 15 residues. V was pared by 2 bases and J by 5 bases, with 5 bases of the junction left unmatched. CDR3 in amino acids: CASSLAGQGRNTIYF. The CDR3 coding sequence is TGCGCCAGCAGCTTAGCGGGACAGGGTCGAAACACCATATATTTT.

A few counts support this clone. Different DNA sequences within this sample yield the same CDR3. The CDR3, as DNA: TGTGCCACCAGCAGAGATCGGGGGAACACTGAAGCTTTCTTT. Its translation is CATSRDRGNTEAFF. The chain is built from TRBV15 and TRBJ1-1, with D unresolved. V was shortened by 0 bases and J by 1 base, with 6 bases between the two germline ends. CDR1 and CDR2 from the germline V gene are LNHNV and YYDKDF (reference sequence). The CDR3 loop spans 14 amino acids. The complete variable domain, with remaining parts taken from reference TRBV15 and TRBJ1-1, reads DAMVIQNPRYQVTQFGKPVTLSCSQTLNHNVMYWYQQKSSQAPKLLFHYYDKDFNNEADTPDNFQSRRPNTSFCFLDIRSPGLGDTAMYLCATSRDRGNTEAFFGQGTRLTVV.

The V call is TRBV5-4, the J call TRBJ1-4, with 8 bases identical to TRBD1. Germline V gene sequence: CDR1 SGHNT, CDR2 YYREEE (reference sequence). This CDR3 comprises 15 residues. The ends lost 1 base at V and 8 bases at J; junction bases unmatched: 7. The DNA for the CDR3 is TGTGCCAGCAGCTTGAGTCAGGGGGCGGGAGAAAAACTGTTTTTT. It is translated as CASSLSQGAGEKLFF.

This chain joins TRBV6-6 and TRBJ1-2, with 9 bases fitting TRBD1. The CDR3 loop spans 13 amino acids. Germline CDR1 and CDR2: MNHNY and SVGAGI (reference sequence). V lost 7 bases, J lost 7 bases, and 7 bases stayed unmatched. The chain's CDR3 is CASTPDRGGGYTF. In DNA form, the CDR3 reads TGTGCCAGCACCCCGGACAGGGGCGGTGGCTACACCTTC.

This clone was recorded once. The gene calls are TRBV6-2 or TRBV6-3 and TRBJ1-1; D unclear. Germline values: CDR1 MNHEY, CDR2 SVGEGT. The V and J ends lost 2 bases and 2 bases respectively, with 6 bases between them. The CDR3 has 13 amino acids. The CDR3 nucleotides are TGTGCCAGCAGTTACGGTCATAACACTGAAGCTTTCTTT. It specifies CASSYGHNTEAFF.

The chain recombines TRBV6-4 with TRBJ2-3; 12 nucleotides line up with TRBD2. Germline V CDR1 and CDR2: MRHNA, SNTAGT. The CDR3 is 15 amino acids. V lost 2 bases and J lost 4; bases outside the gene matches: 1. The CDR3 spells CASSDLAGGSDTQYF. The CDR3 coding sequence is TGTGCCAGCAGTGACCTAGCGGGGGGGTCAGATACGCAGTATTTT.

The chain joins TRBV6-5 to TRBJ2-2, with no clear D. V was clipped by 2 bases and J by 1 base, with 5 bases between them. The CDR3 has 14 residues. The V gene's germline CDR1 is MNHEY and CDR2 SVGAGI. The CDR3 sequence is CASSYRWNTGELFF. Here the CDR3 DNA reads TGTGCCAGCAGTTACAGGTGGAACACCGGGGAGCTGTTTTTT.

The rearrangement joins TRBV7-9 to TRBJ2-2, with 9 positions matching TRBD1. The V gene end was trimmed by 5 bases and the J gene end by 4 bases; junction bases not matched to a gene: 2. The CDR3 is 14 amino acids. CDR1 is SEHNR, CDR2 FQNEAQ, per germline (reference sequence). The CDR3 protein is CASSHRGRTGELFF. CDR3 bases: TGTGCCAGCAGCCACAGGGGGCGCACCGGGGAGCTGTTTTTT.

V usage is TRBV13 and J usage is TRBJ1-1; no clear D gene. The germline V gene encodes CDR1 PRHDT and CDR2 FYEKMQ (reference sequence). This CDR3 comprises 13 residues. V lost 6 bases, J lost 0 bases, and 8 bases lay in between. CDR3 coding DNA: TGTGCCAGCAGAGCGGCCCTGAACACTGAAGCTTTCTTT. It encodes CASRAALNTEAFF.